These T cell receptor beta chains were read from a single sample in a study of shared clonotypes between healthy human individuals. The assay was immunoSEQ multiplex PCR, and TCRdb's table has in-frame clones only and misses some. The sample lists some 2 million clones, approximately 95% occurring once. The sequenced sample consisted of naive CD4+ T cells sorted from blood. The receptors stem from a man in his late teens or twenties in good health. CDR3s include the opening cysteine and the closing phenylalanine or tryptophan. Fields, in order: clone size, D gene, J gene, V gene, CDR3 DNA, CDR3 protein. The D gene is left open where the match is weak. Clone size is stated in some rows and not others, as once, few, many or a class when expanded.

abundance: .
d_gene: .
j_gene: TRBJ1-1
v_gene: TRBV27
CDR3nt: TGTGCCAGCAGTTTTACAGGGTTTGCCACTGAAGCTTTCTTT
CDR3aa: CASSFTGFATEAFF

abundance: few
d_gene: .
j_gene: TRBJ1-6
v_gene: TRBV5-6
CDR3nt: TGTGCCAGCAGCTTGAGCAGGGCCGGGTCACCCCTCCACTTT
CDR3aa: CASSLSRAGSPLHF

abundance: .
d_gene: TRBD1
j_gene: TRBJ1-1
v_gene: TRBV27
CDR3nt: TGTGCCAGCAGTTTTCCGGGACAGGGGCTCACTGAAGCTTTCTTT
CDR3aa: CASSFPGQGLTEAFF

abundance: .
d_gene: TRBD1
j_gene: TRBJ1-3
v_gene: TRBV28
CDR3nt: TGTGCCAGTGCGGGGACAGCTGGAAACACCATATATTTT
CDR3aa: CASAGTAGNTIYF

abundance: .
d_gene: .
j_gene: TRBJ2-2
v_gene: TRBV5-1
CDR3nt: TGCGCCAGCAGCCCTCGCGCGCCTGGGAACACCGGGGAGCTGTTTTTT
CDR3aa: CASSPRAPGNTGELFF

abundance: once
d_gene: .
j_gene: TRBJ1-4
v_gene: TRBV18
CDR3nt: TGTGCCAGCTCACCAACAGGGAAAGAAAAACTGTTTTTT
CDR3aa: CASSPTGKEKLFF

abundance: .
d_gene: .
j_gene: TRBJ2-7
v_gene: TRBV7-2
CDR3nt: TGTGCCAGCAGCTTAGCGACGAGGGAGCAGTACTTC
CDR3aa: CASSLATREQYF

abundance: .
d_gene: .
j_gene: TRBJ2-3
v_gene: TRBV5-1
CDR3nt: TGCGCCAGCAGCTTTGGGCAGGGGACAGATACGCAGTATTTT
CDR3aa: CASSFGQGTDTQYF

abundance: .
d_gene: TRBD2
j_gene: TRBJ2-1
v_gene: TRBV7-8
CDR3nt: TGTGCCAGCACCCGAGCCCCCAGCGGGGTTTACAATGAGCAGTTCTTC
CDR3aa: CASTRAPSGVYNEQFF

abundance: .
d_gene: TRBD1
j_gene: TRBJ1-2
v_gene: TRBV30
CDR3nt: TGTGCCTGGAGTGTACGGGGGCTCAACCGGGACAGGGGAGACTATGGCTACACCTTC
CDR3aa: CAWSVRGLNRDRGDYGYTF

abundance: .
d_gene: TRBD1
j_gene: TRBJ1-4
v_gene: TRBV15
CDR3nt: TGTGCCACCAGCAGAAGGGGGCAAGGTGAAAAACTGTTTTTT
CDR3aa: CATSRRGQGEKLFF

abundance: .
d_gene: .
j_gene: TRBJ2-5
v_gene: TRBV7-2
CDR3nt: TGTGCCAGCAGCCCGTCTGGGAAAGCCCAAGAGACCCAGTACTTC
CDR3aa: CASSPSGKAQETQYF

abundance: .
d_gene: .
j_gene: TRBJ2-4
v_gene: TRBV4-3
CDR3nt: TGCGCCAGCAGCCCACGGTCCAGTAATGGTGGGGGGAACATTCAGTACTTC
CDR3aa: CASSPRSSNGGGNIQYF

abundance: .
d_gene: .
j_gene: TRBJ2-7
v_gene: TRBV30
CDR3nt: TGTGCCGGTGGAAGCACAGGGAACCGCTACGAGCAGTACTTC
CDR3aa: CAGGSTGNRYEQYF

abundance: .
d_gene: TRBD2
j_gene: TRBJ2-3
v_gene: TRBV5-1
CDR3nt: TGCGCCAGCAGCCGGGGTACTAGCGGAGTATTTCCGGATACGCAGTATTTT
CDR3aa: CASSRGTSGVFPDTQYF

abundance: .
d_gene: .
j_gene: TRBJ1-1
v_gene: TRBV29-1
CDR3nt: TGCAGCGTTGTCTCGGGGGTGAACACTGAAGCTTTCTTT
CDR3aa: CSVVSGVNTEAFF

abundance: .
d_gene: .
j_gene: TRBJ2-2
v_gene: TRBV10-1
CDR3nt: TGCGCCAGCAGTGAGTCAAGACACACCGGGGAGCTGTTTTTT
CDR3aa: CASSESRHTGELFF

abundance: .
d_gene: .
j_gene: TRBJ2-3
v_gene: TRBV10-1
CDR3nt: TGCGCCAGCAATCGGGACCTCACAGATACGCAGTATTTT
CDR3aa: CASNRDLTDTQYF

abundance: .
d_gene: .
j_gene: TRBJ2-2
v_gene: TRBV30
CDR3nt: TGTGCCTGGAATGTTCTGGGGGGAAACACCGGGGAGCTGTTTTTT
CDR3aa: CAWNVLGGNTGELFF

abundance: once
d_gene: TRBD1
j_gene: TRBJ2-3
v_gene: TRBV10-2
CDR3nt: TGCGCCAGCAGGGATGGACAGGGCAGCACAGATACGCAGTATTTT
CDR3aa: CASRDGQGSTDTQYF

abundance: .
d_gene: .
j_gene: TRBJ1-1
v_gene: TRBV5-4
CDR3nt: TGTGCCAGCAGCTTGGGTGTGGGACAAACGAACACTGAAGCTTTCTTT
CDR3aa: CASSLGVGQTNTEAFF

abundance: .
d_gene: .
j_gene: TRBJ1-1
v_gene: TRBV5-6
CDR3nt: TGTGCCAGCAGCTTGGTTGCACAGTTGAACACTGAAGCTTTCTTT
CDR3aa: CASSLVAQLNTEAFF

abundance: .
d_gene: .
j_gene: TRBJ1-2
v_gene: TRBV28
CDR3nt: TGTGCCAGCAGCCCCCAGGTTAACTATGGCTACACCTTC
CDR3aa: CASSPQVNYGYTF

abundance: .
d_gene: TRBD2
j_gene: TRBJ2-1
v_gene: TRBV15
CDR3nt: TGTGCCACCAGCGAGTCGGCTAGCGGGAAGTTCTTC
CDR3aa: CATSESASGKFF

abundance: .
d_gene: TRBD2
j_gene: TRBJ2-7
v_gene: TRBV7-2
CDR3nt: TGTGCCAGCAGCATTAGCGGGGGGGCGCGCGAGCAGTACTTC
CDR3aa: CASSISGGAREQYF

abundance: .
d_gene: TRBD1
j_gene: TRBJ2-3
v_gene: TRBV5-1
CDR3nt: TGCGCCAGCAGCTCTGGACAGGAACAAGATACGCAGTATTTT
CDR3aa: CASSSGQEQDTQYF

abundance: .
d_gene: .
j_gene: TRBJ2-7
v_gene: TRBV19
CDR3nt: TGTGCCAGTAGTTCAGGACCGTCCTACGAGCAGTACTTC
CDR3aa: CASSSGPSYEQYF

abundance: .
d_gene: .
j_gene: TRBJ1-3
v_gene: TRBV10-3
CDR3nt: TGTGCCATCCGGGGGGGAGGAAACACCATATATTTT
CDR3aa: CAIRGGGNTIYF

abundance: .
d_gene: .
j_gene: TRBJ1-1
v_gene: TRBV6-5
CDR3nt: TGTGCCAGCACTCTGGGTTTTGAAGCTTTCTTT
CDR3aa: CASTLGFEAFF

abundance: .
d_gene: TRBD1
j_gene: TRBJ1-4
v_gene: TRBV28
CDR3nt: TGTGCCAGCAGTCCCGGGACAGTGGCGGAAAAACTGTTTTTT
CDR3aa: CASSPGTVAEKLFF

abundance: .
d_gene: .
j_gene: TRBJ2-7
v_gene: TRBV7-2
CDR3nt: TGTGCCAGCAGCCCCGGCGGACAGTTCTACGAGCAGTACTTC
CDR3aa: CASSPGGQFYEQYF